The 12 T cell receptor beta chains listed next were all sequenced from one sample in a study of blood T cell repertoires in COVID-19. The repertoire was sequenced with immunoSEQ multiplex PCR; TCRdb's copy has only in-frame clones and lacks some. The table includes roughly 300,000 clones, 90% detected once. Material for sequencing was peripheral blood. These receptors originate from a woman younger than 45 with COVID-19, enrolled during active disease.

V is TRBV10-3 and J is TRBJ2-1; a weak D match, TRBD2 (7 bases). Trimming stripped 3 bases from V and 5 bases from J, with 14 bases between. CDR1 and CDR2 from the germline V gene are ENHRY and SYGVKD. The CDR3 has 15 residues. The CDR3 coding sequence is TGTGCCATCAGTGAACGGTGGGGGGGCAACAATGAGCAGTTCTTC. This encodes CAISERWGGNNEQFF.

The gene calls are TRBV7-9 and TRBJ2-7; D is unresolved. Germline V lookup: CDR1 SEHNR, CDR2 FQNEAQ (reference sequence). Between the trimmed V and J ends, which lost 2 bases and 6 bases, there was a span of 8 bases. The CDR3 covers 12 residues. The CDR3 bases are TGTGCCAGCAGCTTAATCGGAGCCGAGCAGTACTTC. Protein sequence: CASSLIGAEQYF. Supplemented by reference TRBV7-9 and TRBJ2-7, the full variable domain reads DTGVSQNPRHKITKRGQNVTFRCDPISEHNRLYWYRQTLGQGPEFLTYFQNEAQLEKSRLLSDRFSAERPKGSFSTLEIQRTEQGDSAMYLCASSLIGAEQYFGPGTRLTVT.

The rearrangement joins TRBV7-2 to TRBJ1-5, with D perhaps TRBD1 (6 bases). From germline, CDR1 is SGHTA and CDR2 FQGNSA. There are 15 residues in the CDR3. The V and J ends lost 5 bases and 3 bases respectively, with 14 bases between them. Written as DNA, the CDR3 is TGTGCCAGCAGCCTGCGGACAGTCCCCAATCAGCCCCAGCATTTT. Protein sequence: CASSLRTVPNQPQHF.

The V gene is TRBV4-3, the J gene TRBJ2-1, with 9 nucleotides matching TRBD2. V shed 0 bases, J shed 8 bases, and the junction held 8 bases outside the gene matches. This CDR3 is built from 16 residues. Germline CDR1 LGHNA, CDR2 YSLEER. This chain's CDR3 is CASSQDGASGTHEQFF. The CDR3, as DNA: TGCGCCAGCAGCCAAGATGGGGCTAGCGGGACCCATGAGCAGTTCTTC.

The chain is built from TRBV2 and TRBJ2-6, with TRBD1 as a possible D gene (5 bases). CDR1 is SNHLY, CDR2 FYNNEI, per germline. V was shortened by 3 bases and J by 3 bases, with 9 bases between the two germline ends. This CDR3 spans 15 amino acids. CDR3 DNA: TGTGCCAGCAGTGATCAGGGCCTTGGGGCCAACGTCCTGACTTTC. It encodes CASSDQGLGANVLTF.

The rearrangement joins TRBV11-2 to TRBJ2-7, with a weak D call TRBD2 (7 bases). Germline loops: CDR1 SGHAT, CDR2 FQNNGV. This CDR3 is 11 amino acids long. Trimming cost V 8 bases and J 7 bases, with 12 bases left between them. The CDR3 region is CASSRGGEQYF. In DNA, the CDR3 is TGTGCCAGCTCCAGGGGAGGGGAGCAGTACTTC.

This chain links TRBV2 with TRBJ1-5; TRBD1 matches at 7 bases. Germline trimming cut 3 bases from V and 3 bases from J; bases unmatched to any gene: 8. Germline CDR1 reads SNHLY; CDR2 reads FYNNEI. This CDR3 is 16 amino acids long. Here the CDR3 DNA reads TGTGCCAGCAGTGAGACGGTGACAGGGCCCAATCAGCCCCAGCATTTT. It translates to CASSETVTGPNQPQHF. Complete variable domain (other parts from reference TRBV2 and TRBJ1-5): EPEVTQTPSHQVTQMGQEVILRCVPISNHLYFYWYRQILGQKVEFLVSFYNNEISEKSEIFDDQFSVERPDGSNFTLKIRSTKLEDSAMYFCASSETVTGPNQPQHFGDGTRLSIL.

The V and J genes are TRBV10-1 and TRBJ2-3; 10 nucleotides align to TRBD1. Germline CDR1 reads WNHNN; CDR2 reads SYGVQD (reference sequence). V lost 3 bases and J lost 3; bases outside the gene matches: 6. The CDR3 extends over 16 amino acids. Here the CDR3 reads CASSEFRTGGTDTQYF. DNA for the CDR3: TGCGCCAGCAGTGAATTTCGGACAGGGGGGACAGATACGCAGTATTTT.

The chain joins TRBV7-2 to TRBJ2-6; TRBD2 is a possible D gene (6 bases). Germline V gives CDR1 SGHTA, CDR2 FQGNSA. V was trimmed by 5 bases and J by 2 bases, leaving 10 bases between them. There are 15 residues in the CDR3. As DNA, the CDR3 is TGTGCCAGCAGCCAAGGCGGGGCTGGGGCCAACGTCCTGACTTTC. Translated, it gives CASSQGGAGANVLTF.

The CDR3 region is CASSSRTSGLSGADTQYF. DNA of the CDR3: TGTGCCAGCAGTTCTAGGACTAGCGGGCTTTCCGGGGCAGATACGCAGTATTTT. The chain uses TRBV28 and TRBJ2-3; 11 nucleotides line up with TRBD2. Trimming at V came to 4 bases and at J to 4 bases, leaving 13 bases not matched to a gene. CDR1 is MDHEN, CDR2 SYDVKM, per germline. There are 18 residues in the CDR3.

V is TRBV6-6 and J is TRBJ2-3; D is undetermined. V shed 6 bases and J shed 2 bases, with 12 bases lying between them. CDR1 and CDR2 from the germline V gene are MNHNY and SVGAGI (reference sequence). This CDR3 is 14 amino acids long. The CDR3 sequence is CASSIGALTDTQYF. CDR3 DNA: TGTGCCAGCAGCATAGGAGCTCTCACAGATACGCAGTATTTT.

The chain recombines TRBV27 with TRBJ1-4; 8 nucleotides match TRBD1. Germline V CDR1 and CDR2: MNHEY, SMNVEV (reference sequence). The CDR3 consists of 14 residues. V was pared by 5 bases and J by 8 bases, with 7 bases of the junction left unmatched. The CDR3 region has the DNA TGTGCCAGCAGTGGTGGACAGGGCTACGAAAAACTGTTTTTT. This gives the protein CASSGGQGYEKLFF.